This entry is about one T cell receptor (beta chain). Germline V gives CDR1 SGHTA, CDR2 FQGNSA. Trimming stripped 1 base from V and 8 bases from J, with 11 bases between. The CDR3 extends over 13 amino acids. This sample was taken from a study of CD8+CD57+ T cells in acquired aplastic anemia. Whole-study context: Yields of DNA that came from sorted CD4+ and CD8+ cells averaged roughly 3 ug.

Sequenced patients had shown CD8+CD57+ cell expansion by flow cytometry. At blood sampling, none of the patients had yet received therapy. Genomic DNA, serving as template, underwent TCR beta VDJ and CDR3 profiling. TCRdb used MiXCR to reprocess the reads, holding one entry per CDR3 protein. The profile covers 160,000 or so distinct CDR3 sequences, with about two thirds appearing a single time and more than 35% taken by the ten largest. The sequence was collected from a human donor with aplastic anemia. The V call is TRBV7-2, the J call TRBJ1-2; D not resolved. The sample comprised sorted CD4+, CD8+, or CD8+CD57+ T cells (not recorded which) from PBMCs. CDR3 sequence reads: CASSLETASGYTF. Here the CDR3 DNA reads TGTGCCAGCAGCTTAGAAACCGCCTCCGGCTACACCTTC.